Listed below are T cell receptor beta chains from one sample, sequenced in a study of long-term antiretroviral therapy in people with HIV. Profiling relied on immunoSEQ multiplex PCR, and the TCRdb table lists in-frame clones only, not all of them. The sample lists 29,000 or so clones; roughly 93% were seen once. The material sequenced was unsorted PBMCs, taken just over 7.3 years after starting antiretroviral therapy. Receptors originate from a middle-aged man with HIV. CDR3s include the opening cysteine and the closing phenylalanine or tryptophan. The order of the fields is D gene, V gene, J gene, clone size, CDR3 protein, CDR3 DNA. The D gene is left open where the match is weak. The listing skips clone size in some rows; elsewhere it reads once, few, many or a size class.

-	TRBV16	TRBJ1-5	-	CASSQGPFPQPQHF	TGTGCCAGCAGCCAAGGACCCTTCCCTCAGCCCCAGCATTTT
TRBD1	TRBV6-4	TRBJ1-5	-	CASSLSGGGNQPQHF	TGTGCCAGCAGTCTCTCAGGGGGCGGCAATCAGCCCCAGCATTTT
TRBD2	TRBV10-2	TRBJ2-3	-	CASSDSGDTTDTQYF	TGCGCCAGCAGCGATAGCGGGGACACCACAGATACGCAGTATTTT
TRBD1	TRBV5-1	TRBJ2-3	-	CASSSLGTGGRTDTQYF	TGCGCCAGCAGCTCACTCGGGACAGGGGGCCGCACAGATACGCAGTATTTT
-	TRBV18	TRBJ2-1	-	CASSPPLLTNEQFF	TGTGCCAGCTCACCACCGCTACTAACCAATGAGCAGTTCTTC
-	TRBV6-5	TRBJ1-4	-	CASSLLGRQNEKLFF	TGTGCCAGCAGTTTACTCGGCAGGCAAAATGAAAAACTGTTTTTT
TRBD1	TRBV7-2	TRBJ1-3	-	CASSFGGQGSGNTIYF	TGTGCCAGCAGCTTTGGGGGACAGGGGTCTGGAAACACCATATATTTT
-	TRBV21-1	TRBJ1-5	-	CASSVIYSNQPQHF	TGTGCCAGCAGTGTAATTTACAGTAATCAGCCCCAGCATTTT
-	TRBV2	TRBJ2-5	-	CASAPAQETQYF	TGTGCCAGCGCTCCCGCCCAAGAGACCCAGTACTTC
TRBD1	TRBV5-6	TRBJ1-5	-	CASSLAGQGARQPQHF	TGTGCCAGCAGCTTGGCAGGACAGGGGGCGAGGCAGCCCCAGCATTTT
-	TRBV29-1	TRBJ2-4	-	CSVAKDEGNIQYF	TGCAGCGTTGCGAAGGACGAGGGTAACATTCAGTACTTC
TRBD2	TRBV25-1	TRBJ2-3	-	CASSPSGGAFDTQYF	TGTGCCAGCAGTCCTAGCGGGGGGGCGTTTGATACGCAGTATTTT
-	TRBV12-2	TRBJ1-1	-	CASRLAFSNTEAFF	TGTGCAAGTCGCTTAGCGTTTAGTAACACTGAAGCTTTCTTT
-	TRBV4-3	TRBJ1-2	-	CASSQDHTGFYGYTF	TGCGCCAGCAGCCAAGATCACACAGGTTTCTATGGCTACACCTTC
-	TRBV18	TRBJ2-7	once	CASSDPRTMGFEQYF	TGTGCCAGCTCAGACCCCCGGACAATGGGTTTCGAGCAGTACTTC
-	TRBV2	TRBJ2-3	-	CASSESGGGAVTQYF	TGTGCCAGCAGTGAATCCGGAGGGGGGGCAGTTACGCAGTATTTT
-	TRBV6-6	TRBJ1-1	-	CASLRSYTEAFF	TGTGCCAGCCTAAGAAGCTACACTGAAGCTTTCTTT
-	TRBV28	TRBJ2-7	-	CASSSPGHYEQYF	TGTGCCAGCAGTTCACCGGGACACTACGAGCAGTACTTC
-	TRBV6-1	TRBJ1-2	-	CAISEAPNNYGYTF	TGTGCCATCAGTGAGGCTCCGAATAACTATGGCTACACCTTC
-	TRBV10-3	TRBJ2-1	-	CAIRTSSNEQFF	TGTGCCATCAGAACTAGCTCCAATGAGCAGTTCTTC
TRBD1	TRBV7-9	TRBJ1-6	-	CASSFGRGTNSPLHF	TGTGCCAGCAGCTTCGGCAGGGGGACTAATTCACCCCTCCACTTT
TRBD2	TRBV11-1	TRBJ2-3	-	CASSVTGGQDTQYF	TGTGCCAGCAGCGTCACGGGGGGGCAAGATACGCAGTATTTT
-	TRBV5-4	TRBJ1-4	-	CASSLARGGEKLFF	TGTGCCAGCAGCTTGGCGAGGGGAGGCGAAAAACTGTTTTTT
TRBD1	TRBV6-5	TRBJ1-4	-	CASRGTGGYEKLFF	TGTGCCAGCAGGGGGACAGGGGGCTATGAAAAACTGTTTTTT
-	TRBV29-1	TRBJ1-2	-	CSVVTDGYGYTF	TGCAGCGTCGTGACAGACGGGTATGGCTACACCTTC
TRBD1	TRBV6-1	TRBJ2-7	-	CASGPDRVSNEQYF	TGTGCCAGCGGACCGGACAGGGTCTCCAACGAGCAGTACTTC
-	TRBV7-8	TRBJ1-1	-	CASSPGGLKTEAFF	TGTGCCAGCAGCCCCGGGGGGTTGAAGACTGAAGCTTTCTTT
-	TRBV15	TRBJ1-3	-	CATSSDRTAGNTIYF	TGTGCCACCAGCAGCGACCGGACGGCTGGAAACACCATATATTTT
-	TRBV4-3	TRBJ1-6	-	CASSQLGDGSPLHF	TGCGCCAGCAGCCAATTGGGTGACGGTTCACCCCTCCACTTT
-	TRBV7-2	TRBJ1-1	-	CASSPQGTEAFF	TGTGCCAGCAGCCCCCAGGGAACCGAAGCTTTCTTT
-	TRBV27	TRBJ2-7	-	CASSLSSSREQYF	TGTGCCAGCAGTTTATCGTCCTCTCGCGAGCAGTACTTC
-	TRBV10-2	TRBJ1-5	-	CASRGHPLSNHF	TGCGCCAGCAGAGGACATCCCCTTAGCAACCATTTT
-	TRBV11-3	TRBJ1-5	-	CASSLNYSNQPQHF	TGTGCCAGCAGCTTAAACTATAGCAATCAGCCCCAGCATTTT
-	TRBV7-2	TRBJ2-2	-	CAILHQGNGELFF	TGTGCCATCCTGCACCAGGGAAACGGGGAGCTGTTTTTT
TRBD2	TRBV5-4	TRBJ2-6	few	CASSQKASGASGANVLTF	TGTGCCAGCAGCCAGAAGGCTAGCGGGGCCTCTGGGGCCAACGTCCTGACTTTC
TRBD1	TRBV2	TRBJ2-1	once	CASSGTGGKDEQFF	TGTGCCAGCAGTGGTACAGGGGGCAAGGATGAGCAGTTCTTC
TRBD2	TRBV7-3	TRBJ2-1	-	CASSRTSERGNEQFF	TGTGCCAGCAGCCGGACTAGCGAGAGGGGGAATGAGCAGTTCTTC
-	TRBV28	TRBJ2-2	-	CASRRGPAGELFF	TGTGCCAGCAGACGCGGCCCTGCAGGGGAGCTGTTTTTT
-	TRBV4-3	TRBJ1-2	-	CASSPLGVGNYGYTF	TGCGCCAGCAGCCCTCTCGGGGTGGGGAACTATGGCTACACCTTC
-	TRBV6-1	TRBJ2-3	-	CASSEAGALNTQYF	TGTGCCAGCAGTGAAGCAGGGGCCCTGAATACGCAGTATTTT
-	TRBV19	TRBJ2-7	-	CASSPGNSYEQYF	TGTGCCAGTAGCCCGGGCAACTCCTACGAGCAGTACTTC